Listed here are 25 T cell receptor beta chains from one sample, sequenced in a study of Graves' ophthalmopathy and Graves' hyperthyroidism. The study amplified TCR beta CDR3 regions using RNA transcripts. The workflow started with a first-round RT-PCR run with HTBI primers and then moved on to a second-round multiplex PCR. Each CDR3 protein gets one entry after TCRdb re-called the multiplex PCR reads with MiXCR. The sample carries 350,000 to 400,000 distinct CDR3 sequences, approximately 15% recorded once. Sequenced: peripheral blood. The receptors here all came from a young woman with stable Graves' hyperthyroidism.

This clonotype was recorded many times. This chain links TRBV12-3 or TRBV12-4 with TRBJ1-6; 9 positions agree with TRBD1. CDR3 size: 15 residues. With 7 bases clipped from V and 3 bases from J, the junction kept 4 bases outside the gene matches. The CDR3 is CASTPTGGYNSPLHF. Written as DNA, the CDR3 is TGTGCCAGCACCCCGACAGGGGGCTATAATTCACCCCTCCACTTT.

This clonotype has a count of ten or more. V and J are TRBV25-1 and TRBJ1-1; a possible D gene is TRBD1 (5 bases). The CDR3 has 13 residues. CDR1 and CDR2 from the germline V gene are MGHDK and SYGVNS. The V end was cut by 3 bases, the J end by 5 bases, with 10 bases between. CDR3 sequence reads: CASSDQGETEAFF. The CDR3 bases are TGTGCCAGCAGTGACCAGGGAGAAACTGAAGCTTTCTTT.

J is TRBJ2-7 and V is TRBV20-1, with TRBD2 identical over 9 bases. The CDR3 loop spans 16 amino acids. Trimming removed 0 bases from V and 3 bases from J; junction bases left unmatched: 9. The germline CDR1 and CDR2 sequences are DFQATT and SNEGSKA (reference sequence). The CDR3 nucleotides read TGCAGTGCTAGAGATCTCACTAGCGGGTCTTTCTACGAGCAGTACTTC. Residues: CSARDLTSGSFYEQYF.

The chain combines TRBV6-1 with TRBJ1-6; TRBD1 is a possible D gene (6 bases). Germline CDR1 and CDR2: MNHNS and SASEGT. Trimming left V 8 bases short and J 9 bases short, with 20 bases between. The CDR3 totals 15 residues. The CDR3 sequence is CASGSIEGESSPLHF. In nucleotides, the CDR3 is TGTGCCAGCGGGAGTATTGAGGGGGAGAGTTCACCCCTCCACTTT.

This clonotype was seen repeatedly, ten times or more. The chain couples TRBV11-2 to TRBJ2-2; D not certain. The length of the CDR3 is 14 residues. Germline CDR1 reads SGHAT; CDR2 reads FQNNGV. Trimming cost V 4 bases and J 4 bases, with 10 bases left between them. In DNA form, the CDR3 reads TGTGCCAGCAGCTGGGTGGGTTCCACCGGGGAGCTGTTTTTT. Translation: CASSWVGSTGELFF.

As DNA, the CDR3 is TGCGCCAGCAGCTTGGGTAGGGGCGCCGGGGAGCAGTACTTC. Amino acids: CASSLGRGAGEQYF. The V call is TRBV5-1, the J call TRBJ2-7, with D perhaps matching TRBD1 (5 bases). This CDR3 region has 14 residues. Trimming removed 0 bases at V and 7 bases at J, with 14 bases between. Germline V gene sequence: CDR1 SGHRS, CDR2 YFSETQ.

In this sample, this clonotype turned up many times. CDR3 bases: TGTGCCAGCAGTGAAGGAGGACATTCTAACTATGGCTACACCTTC. Translating gives CASSEGGHSNYGYTF. The gene calls are TRBV6-1 and TRBJ1-2; TRBD1 might be the D (5 bases). Trimming shortened V by 1 base and J by 0 bases, and 9 bases separated the two germline ends. CDR1 and CDR2 (germline): MNHNS, SASEGT. CDR3 length: 15 residues.

Many counts were recorded for this clonotype. The genes are TRBV15 and TRBJ1-6; no reliable D call. Germline assignment: CDR1 LNHNV and CDR2 YYDKDF (reference sequence). The CDR3 extends over 16 amino acids. V was pared by 6 bases and J by 6 bases, with 18 bases between. CDR3: CATRGSPLRFNSPLHF. The CDR3 DNA is TGTGCCACCAGAGGGTCTCCTCTAAGATTTAATTCACCCCTCCACTTT.

This clonotype has a count of ten or more. This chain connects TRBV7-2 to TRBJ2-2, with D perhaps matching TRBD1 (6 bases). Germline-derived CDR1 and CDR2 are SGHTA and FQGNSA. The length of the CDR3 is 14 residues. V was shortened by 5 bases and J by 7 bases, with 14 bases between the two germline ends. The CDR3 spells CASSHYRAHGELFF. CDR3 sequence (DNA): TGTGCCAGCAGCCATTACAGGGCGCACGGGGAGCTGTTTTTT.

Ten or more counts support this clonotype. The chain combines TRBV5-1 with TRBJ1-1; D is possibly TRBD1 (5 bases). The CDR3 loop spans 13 amino acids. Trimming removed 3 bases from V and 4 bases from J, with 10 bases in between. Germline V gene data show CDR1 as SGHRS and CDR2 as YFSETQ. CDR3 DNA: TGCGCCAGCAGCTGGGGGTCGGGCACTGAAGCTTTCTTT. Amino acids: CASSWGSGTEAFF.

This clonotype was seen many times. This chain uses TRBV12-3 or TRBV12-4 with TRBJ1-5; D remains unclear. The V end lost 2 bases, the J end lost 10 bases, and 6 bases lay between the germline ends. The CDR3 is 11 residues long. CDR3 coding DNA: TGTGCCAGCAGTTTAACCCCTCCCCAGCATTTT. Translating gives CASSLTPPQHF.

Points on this clonotype: At one end, the junction sequence differs from germline, possibly due to a read error. The rearrangement uses TRBV7-3 and TRBJ2-3; 12 bases line up with TRBD2. The germline V gene encodes CDR1 SGHTA and CDR2 FQGTGA. This CDR3 comprises 15 residues. The DNA of the CDR3 is TGTGCCAGCCGCTTAGCTAGCGGGGGGGCAGATACGCAGTATTTT. This translates into CASRLASGGADTQYF. The whole variable domain, remainder taken from reference TRBV7-3 and TRBJ2-3, is GAGVSQTPSNKVTEKGKYVELRCDPISGHTALYWYRQSLGQGPEFLIYFQGTGAADDSGLPNDRFFAVRPEGSVSTLKIQRTERGDSAVYLCASRLASGGADTQYFGPGTRLTVL.

This clonotype was found a few times. The rearrangement uses TRBV14 and TRBJ1-2; D unclear. The CDR3 loop spans 13 amino acids. V lost 3 bases and J lost 4, with 9 bases in between. Germline lookup yields CDR1 SGHDN and CDR2 FVKESK. The chain's CDR3 is CASSQTTIYGYTF. CDR3 bases: TGTGCCAGCAGCCAGACCACTATCTATGGCTACACCTTC.

This clonotype was seen at least ten times. Given the absence of the conserved phenylalanine or tryptophan at the CDR3 end, a read error is likely. As DNA, the CDR3 is TGTGCCAGCAGTTATGGGGGTTTCACTGAAGCTTTCTCT. Amino acid sequence: CASSYGGFTEAFS. The chain joins TRBV12-3 or TRBV12-4 to TRBJ1-1; weak D call: TRBD1 (5 bases). The CDR3 sequence is 13 residues long. V lost 4 bases to trimming and J lost 4 bases, with 10 bases between them.

The chain joins TRBV4-2 to TRBJ1-5; D uncertain. In germline, CDR1 is LGHNA, CDR2 YNFKEQ. V was cut by 0 bases and J by 10 bases, with 22 bases left in between. The CDR3 contains 17 residues. CDR3 DNA: TGTGCCAGCAGCCAAGAAGAAAGAACCGTTCCGCGGCTACCCCAGCATTTT. Translation gives CASSQEERTVPRLPQHF.

This clonotype showed up many times. V and J are TRBV19 and TRBJ2-2; the D is unclear. Germline CDR1 LNHDA, CDR2 SQIVND (reference sequence). Trimming pared 4 bases from V and 3 bases from J, leaving 3 bases between. The CDR3 runs 12 residues. CDR3 coding DNA: TGTGCCAGTAGTACCTACACCGGGGAGCTGTTTTTT. Its protein is CASSTYTGELFF.

This clonotype was detected many times. The V call is TRBV7-9, the J call TRBJ1-1, with TRBD1 identical over 8 bases. The CDR3 consists of 15 residues. Germline V gives CDR1 SEHNR, CDR2 FQNEAQ (reference sequence). J was trimmed by 4 bases and V by 7 bases; bases with no gene match: 11. CDR3 coding DNA: TGTGCCAGCACGTACAGGGGGTTTGTAAGCACTGAAGCTTTCTTT. Translated, it gives CASTYRGFVSTEAFF.

This clonotype was counted many times. CDR3 coding DNA: TGTGCCAGCAGTTACCTAAAGCAGCCCCAGCATTTT. Translated, it gives CASSYLKQPQHF. The gene calls are TRBV6-2 or TRBV6-3 and TRBJ1-5, with D unresolved. V was pared by 2 bases and J by 7 bases, with 6 bases between. The CDR3 is 12 amino acids. CDR1 is MNHEY, CDR2 SVGEGT, per germline.

This clonotype was seen only a few times. The chain couples TRBV12-3 or TRBV12-4 to TRBJ2-5; D is unclear. Trimming left V 3 bases short and J 5 bases short, with 10 bases between. The CDR3 is made up of 13 amino acids. CDR3 in DNA: TGTGCCAGCAGTTTTTCCCTAGACGAGACCCAGTACTTC. This encodes CASSFSLDETQYF.

This clonotype was recorded many times. The CDR3 bases are TGTGCCAGCAGCTTCGGCGGGGAGACCCAGTACTTC. This gives the protein CASSFGGETQYF. The J gene is TRBJ2-5, the V gene TRBV7-2; weak D call: TRBD2 (5 bases). V lost 3 bases and J 5 bases, leaving 7 bases between the germline ends. The germline gives CDR1 SGHTA, CDR2 FQGNSA. This CDR3 is 12 amino acids long.

There are many counts of this clonotype. The chain carries TRBV12-3 or TRBV12-4 and TRBJ2-2; D call uncertain. V gave up 6 bases and J gave up 6 bases, with 14 bases separating them. CDR3 length equals 14 residues. CDR3 in DNA: TGTGCCAGCAGACCGACAAGGAGCGCCGGGGAGCTGTTTTTT. Encoded protein: CASRPTRSAGELFF.

This clonotype was recorded a few times. The chain has TRBV7-9 and TRBJ1-5; no reliable D call. The germline V gene encodes CDR1 SEHNR and CDR2 FQNEAQ (reference sequence). CDR3 length: 13 residues. The V gene lost 2 bases and the J gene lost 6 bases, with 8 bases spanning the gap. DNA of the CDR3: TGTGCCAGCAGCTTAAAGGAGGGTCAGCCCCAGCATTTT. Translating gives CASSLKEGQPQHF.

This clonotype was detected many times. This chain joins TRBV12-3 or TRBV12-4 and TRBJ2-7; D is unclear. Trimming removed 7 bases at V and 2 bases at J, with 12 bases between. The CDR3 contains 13 residues. The DNA for the CDR3 is TGTGCCAGCACTCCTCCAGGAACCTACGAGCAGTACTTC. Its translation: CASTPPGTYEQYF.

For this clonotype: This sequence may be a read error, since a much larger clone differs from it by one base. This chain connects TRBV27 to TRBJ1-3; 7 bases fit TRBD1. This CDR3 has 14 residues. CDR1 is MNHEY and CDR2 is SMNVEV in the germline V gene (reference sequence). Here the CDR3 DNA reads TGTGCCGGCAGTCCTTGGACAGGCGGCGACACCATATATTTT. Protein: CAGSPWTGGDTIYF.

This clonotype was counted ten times or more. The V gene is TRBV15, the J gene TRBJ1-2; D call uncertain. The germline V gene has CDR1 LNHNV and CDR2 YYDKDF (reference sequence). V lost 1 base, J lost 3 bases, and 9 bases lay in between. This CDR3 is 14 amino acids long. The CDR3 region has the DNA TGTGCCACCAGCAGAGCCCGGGAGGACTATGGCTACACCTTC. It codes for CATSRAREDYGYTF. The full variable domain, with the rest looked up from reference TRBV15 and TRBJ1-2, is DAMVIQNPRYQVTQFGKPVTLSCSQTLNHNVMYWYQQKSSQAPKLLFHYYDKDFNNEADTPDNFQSRRPNTSFCFLDIRSPGLGDTAMYLCATSRAREDYGYTFGSGTRLTVV.